This TCR beta chain is from a study of blood T cell repertoires in COVID-19. Here immunoSEQ multiplex PCR was the method, and the copy in TCRdb shows in-frame clones only, minus some. The table shows roughly 270,000 clones, with 88% occurring only once. V was shortened by 1 base and J by 5 bases, with 14 bases between the two germline ends. There are 15 residues in the CDR3. CDR1 and CDR2 from the germline V gene are SEHNR and FQNEAQ (reference sequence). This TCR was recovered from a man younger than 30 with active or convalescent COVID-19. The chain joins TRBV7-9 to TRBJ2-5, with a possible D match to TRBD1 (6 bases). The specimen was peripheral blood. The CDR3 region has the DNA TGTGCCAGCAGCTTAGATATGACAGGACGGGAGACCCAGTACTTC. It translates to CASSLDMTGRETQYF.